Sequencing of this TCR beta chain was carried out in a study of cytomegalovirus exposure and HLA in healthy donors. Study-wide context: Previous work identified roughly 120 million unique TCR beta sequences from roughly 170 million T cells. Samples from HLA-typed donors yielded about 85 million unique TCRs in an early data release. Study-level points and caveats: Roughly 170 TCR beta chains were listed as cytomegalovirus-associated.

Germline CDR1 SGHDT, CDR2 YYEEEE. This CDR3 spans 14 amino acids. With 4 bases clipped from V and 2 bases from J, the junction kept 2 bases outside the gene matches. Researchers ran the PCR with 60 Vbeta and 13 Jbeta primers. Generated by immunoSEQ multiplex PCR, the TCRdb table keeps only in-frame clones and is missing some. The top ten hold around 1.3% of the sample, which has 150,000 to 200,000 clones, over 70% seen once. About this clone itself: The antigen remains unidentified.

The sample was PBMCs. The chain carries TRBV5-6 and TRBJ2-5, with TRBD2 matching over 10 bases. This TCR was recovered from a boy between 2 and 15 years old in good health and CMV-seronegative. In nucleotides, the CDR3 is TGTGCCAGCAGCGAGGGACTAGCGCAAGAGACCCAGTACTTC. It specifies CASSEGLAQETQYF.